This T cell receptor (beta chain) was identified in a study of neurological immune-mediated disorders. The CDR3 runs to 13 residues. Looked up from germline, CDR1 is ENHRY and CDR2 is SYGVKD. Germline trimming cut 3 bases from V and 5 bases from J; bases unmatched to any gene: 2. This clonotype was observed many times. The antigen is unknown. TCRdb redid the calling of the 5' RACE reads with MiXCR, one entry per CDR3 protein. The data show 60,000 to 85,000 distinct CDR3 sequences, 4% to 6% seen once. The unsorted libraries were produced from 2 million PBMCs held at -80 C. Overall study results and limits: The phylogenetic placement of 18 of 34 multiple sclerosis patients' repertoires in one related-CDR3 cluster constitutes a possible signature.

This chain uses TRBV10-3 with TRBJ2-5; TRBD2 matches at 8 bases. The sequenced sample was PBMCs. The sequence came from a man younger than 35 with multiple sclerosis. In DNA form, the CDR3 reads TGTGCCATCAGTGAACGGGGGGGGGAGACCCAGTACTTC. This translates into CAISERGGETQYF.